Listed below are T cell receptor beta chains from one sample, sequenced in a study of metastatic and nonmetastatic thyroid tumors. TCRdb re-called the PCR reads through MiXCR. The sample lists tens of thousands of clones, approximately 20% occurring once. The material sequenced was blood. The receptors were gathered from a male donor with papillary thyroid cancer or a benign thyroid nodule (not recorded which). Some clones in this sample may be carry-over from other donors' samples. Both conserved end residues are part of each CDR3. Each record gives: V gene, D gene, J gene, CDR3 protein. D genes are given only for firm matches.

>TRBV7-9|-|TRBJ2-1
CASSSIGTYNEQFF
>TRBV5-1|-|TRBJ2-2
CASSLEAARRTGELFF
>TRBV27|-|TRBJ2-1
CASSSPPGTLYNEQFF
>TRBV7-6|-|TRBJ1-2
CASSLATAPGPGYTF
>TRBV29-1|TRBD2|TRBJ2-7
CSVYGGARYEQYF
>TRBV12-5|-|TRBJ2-7
CASGLTPYEQYF
>TRBV11-1|TRBD2|TRBJ2-7
CASSPPGPSGSYEQYF
>TRBV14|-|TRBJ1-2
CASSQEEFPLGYTF
>TRBV28|TRBD2|TRBJ2-2
CASKPSGPHTGELFF
>TRBV28|-|TRBJ1-6
CASSLGEVLPLHF
>TRBV20-1|TRBD1|TRBJ2-5
CSATDRGSQETQYF
>TRBV7-8|-|TRBJ2-3
CASSLPGGPNTQYF
>TRBV12-5|-|TRBJ2-1
CASGPSRVNNEQFF
>TRBV30|-|TRBJ2-5
CAWSGFGETQYF
>TRBV7-6|-|TRBJ2-3
CASSPRLGYTDTQYF
>TRBV5-1|-|TRBJ1-2
CASSLRGVDYGYTF
>TRBV25-1|-|TRBJ1-1
CASSESGVANTEAFF
>TRBV9|TRBD1|TRBJ2-1
CASSTDRGSYNEQFF
>TRBV5-1|TRBD2|TRBJ2-2
CASSLLLAGYTGELFF
>TRBV6-1|-|TRBJ1-1
CASSLQGHTEAFF
>TRBV6-1|-|TRBJ2-2
CASSEVSGGIGELFF
>TRBV12-5|-|TRBJ2-1
CASGLARDSLSYNEQFF
>TRBV7-6|TRBD2|TRBJ2-7
CASSASGSYEQYF
>TRBV27|-|TRBJ2-1
CASSLTGPPGTEQFF
>TRBV5-1|-|TRBJ1-6
CASSLGYRVSSPLHF
>TRBV2|-|TRBJ2-3
CASSERTLTDTQYF
>TRBV12-5|-|TRBJ1-1
CASAGGLGAEAFF
>TRBV30|-|TRBJ1-3
CAWSAGYSSGNTIYF
>TRBV27|-|TRBJ2-3
CASSFRVTTDTQYF
>TRBV7-8|TRBD2|TRBJ2-3
CASSLVVSGSTDTQYF
>TRBV27|-|TRBJ2-3
CASTTGYPDTQYF
>TRBV27|TRBD1|TRBJ2-3
CASRLFQGVDQYF
>TRBV7-9|-|TRBJ1-2
CAISFTGYGYTF
>TRBV19|-|TRBJ2-5
CASSPVGGAGETQYF
>TRBV28|-|TRBJ2-7
CASSLYRPSRADEQYF
>TRBV10-3|TRBD2|TRBJ2-7
CAASEGLAGTYEQYF
>TRBV29-1|-|TRBJ2-2
CSVWVETNTGELFF
>TRBV28|TRBD1|TRBJ1-4
CASSPGTGYEKLFF
>TRBV15|TRBD2|TRBJ2-7
CATRRDDETSGSSYNEQYF
>TRBV11-3|TRBD1|TRBJ1-1
CASSLQTGGNTEAFF
>TRBV5-5|TRBD1|TRBJ1-2
CASSFQTGIYGYTF
>TRBV20-1|-|TRBJ2-1
CSANRVGSYNEQFF
>TRBV7-6|-|TRBJ2-7
CASSFGTDPRLDEQYF
>TRBV30|-|TRBJ1-6
CASPAGGMGNSPLHF
>TRBV6-1|-|TRBJ1-2
CASSGTGNYGYTF
>TRBV28|TRBD2|TRBJ2-1
CASSGTSGRTSYNEQFF
>TRBV4-1|-|TRBJ2-2
CASSQDAGDTGELFF
>TRBV20-1|TRBD1|TRBJ1-2
CSARDQDRGQDSNYGYTF
>TRBV27|-|TRBJ2-2
CASNKQSTGELFF
>TRBV6-1|-|TRBJ1-2
CASSDRESYGYTF
>TRBV2|TRBD1|TRBJ2-5
CASRGDSKRETQYF
>TRBV5-6|TRBD1|TRBJ2-7
CASSLVTGAFSYEQYF
>TRBV30|-|TRBJ2-2
CAWARLANTGELFF